This T cell receptor beta chain was captured in a study of beta chain features in type 1 diabetes (dated by TCRdb to 2016 to 2019). About the full investigation: Mean age, gender distribution, total cell number and subset yield were not different between patients and healthy donors. The study compared the TCRB repertoires of sorted circulating CD4+ T cell subsets in recently diagnosed type 1 diabetes patients with those in matched healthy donors. Regulatory and stem cell-like memory subsets were isolated from only 8 patients and 8 healthy donors, whereas naive and central memory subsets came from all 30 or so donors. A total of around 110,000,000 sorted cells were examined across all samples, and a strong correlation was observed between cell number per subset and RNA yield. Findings and caveats that apply to the study as a whole: Naive, central memory and regulatory TCRB repertoires appeared more similar among patients than among healthy donors. At VDJ recombination sites, type 1 diabetes patients had fewer insertions and more deleted nucleotides, which implies abnormalities in thymic rearrangement. Shorter templates might have been favored by PCR, but patient and control samples were amplified and corrected together, so both groups would have been affected equally by any skew. In all four CD4+ subsets, TCRB CDR3 length was moderately but significantly shorter in type 1 diabetes patients. Because cDNA was sequenced instead of genomic DNA, highly expressing activated cells could be over-represented, though the groups showed no difference in activation or CD3 levels. HLA sub-analyses involved small numbers of individuals, so any influence of HLA type on TCRB rearrangement remained unresolved.

V is pared back by 2 bases and J by 2 bases, with 6 bases lying between the germline termini. Counted from cysteine to phenylalanine, this CDR3 has 13 amino acids. The entry retains the CDR3 DNA only, 39 bases that are in frame from base 1. Based on the germline V gene, the CDR1 and CDR2 sequences are SGHAT and FQNNGV. This clone was counted only a few times. This clone's antigen is unknown. Qualities for individual bases were not recorded, and no much larger clone is one base off. At the DNA level, this CDR3 is encoded by other sequences in the same sample as well. The entire isolated RNA was reverse transcribed using the High Capacity cDNA Reverse Transcription Kit, and thus expressed TCRB transcripts were sequenced. Deep immunoSEQ sequencing was applied to naive, central memory and regulatory T cell samples, giving an average of approximately 4 million total reads per sample. Sorted cells were lysed in RLT buffer and RNA was extracted with DNase-treated RNeasy Micro or Mini kits, depending on cell number. To prevent cross-contamination, every cell subset was processed on its own, while patient and healthy donor samples were processed together. The immunoSEQ multiplex PCR was used to amplify TCRB sequences from cDNA, generating 87-bp fragments that spanned the CDR3 region. Sequencing of the amplicons was performed on the Illumina HiSeq platform. From the authors' description of their analysis: PCR bias was corrected computationally using synthetic template baselines, and reads within Hamming distance 2 were collapsed, with unmergeable singletons discarded. Reads were aligned to IMGT to assign V, D and J genes, CDR3 length, and insertions or deletions at six rearrangement sites. Within each subset, clonotype counts were normalized to sorted cell number, and only after that were true diversity and Gini coefficients computed with the tcR R package. Repertoire sharing was quantified using the overlap coefficient calculated on TCRB nucleotide sequences. As a proxy for the pre-selection repertoire, out-of-frame TCRB sequences from naive cells were analyzed. In TCRdb, the immuneACCESS table is reduced to in-frame sequences with V and J assigned. These tables do not hold every clone; where another copy was compared, an unresolved V gene accounts for under half, and the others remain unexplained. That table is the source of V, J and clone size, and D and trimming were worked out from the DNA. The sample table shows around 310,000 clones, and around an eighth are seen once. The ten top clones hold roughly 0.015% of the sample.

Each donor gave one peripheral blood draw, roughly 120 mL on average, collected into heparinised tubes. A BD FACSAria II and a panel including CD45RO, CCR7, CD25, CD127, CD95 and CD27 were used to sort naive, central memory, regulatory and stem cell-like memory CD4+ T cells. Every sorted population had a purity above 98%. PBMCs were isolated right away by Lymphoprep density gradient centrifugation and were stained directly, without culture. To minimize batch effects, samples were stained and sorted in pairs, one healthy donor with one patient per experiment. The clonotype was recovered from a woman under 30 with type 1 diabetes. Sequencing used naive CD4+ T cells from blood. Taken with the paper, the label for cell subset or site translates to: true naive CD4+ T cells. The chain is assembled from TRBV11-2 and TRBJ1-1; no D gene is confidently identified. The DNA reads as follows: TGTGCCAGCAGCTTACGAGGTAACACTGAAGCTTTCTTT. It translates as CASSLRGNTEAFF. Here the CDR3 is joined to the reference TRBV11-2 and TRBJ1-1 genes, and the full variable domain is: EAGVAQSPRYKIIEKRQSVAFWCNPISGHATLYWYQQILGQGPKLLIQFQNNGVVDDSQLPKDRFSAERLKGVDSTLKIQPAKLEDSAVYLCASSLRGNTEAFFGQGTRLTVV.